This is a list of T cell receptor beta chains from one sample in a study of T cells in Graves' hyperthyroidism and ophthalmopathy. TCRdb recomputed calls from the multiplex PCR reads with MiXCR, one row per CDR3 protein. The sample has approximately 480,000 distinct CDR3 sequences; more than 20% are singletons. The sample comprised blood. These receptor sequences come from a man between 18 and 35 years old with Graves' hyperthyroidism. Both conserved end residues are part of each CDR3. D genes are given only for firm matches. Not all rows give a size; the values are once, few, many and, for expanded clones, a class.

D gene | clone size | J gene | V gene | CDR3 protein | CDR3 DNA
TRBD1 | many | TRBJ1-1 | TRBV7-9 | CASSSMTGSEAFF | TGTGCCAGCAGCTCCATGACAGGGAGTGAAGCTTTCTTT
TRBD2 | - | TRBJ2-2 | TRBV12-3/TRBV12-4 | CASSLDLAGGRVTGELFF | TGTGCCAGCAGTTTAGACCTAGCGGGGGGCCGGGTCACCGGGGAGCTGTTTTTT
TRBD1 | few | TRBJ2-2 | TRBV20-1 | CSAQPDRARETGELFF | TGCAGTGCTCAACCGGACAGGGCGAGAGAAACCGGGGAGCTGTTTTTT
TRBD1 | - | TRBJ1-2 | TRBV28 | CASSGQGRGGYTF | TGTGCCAGCAGTGGACAGGGGAGGGGTGGCTACACCTTC
- | few | TRBJ1-5 | TRBV6-1 | CASSGPAGLAQHF | TGTGCCAGCAGTGGACCTGCAGGCCTGGCCCAGCATTTT
- | - | TRBJ1-1 | TRBV6-1 | CASTEGIPDRNTEAFF | TGTGCCAGCACCGAGGGGATCCCGGACAGAAACACTGAAGCTTTCTTT
- | many | TRBJ1-1 | TRBV12-3/TRBV12-4 | CASSPSKGLGGWATEAFF | TGTGCCAGCAGCCCTAGTAAAGGACTGGGAGGTTGGGCCACTGAAGCTTTCTTT
- | many | TRBJ1-1 | TRBV11-3 | CASSFGRSEGSQAFF | TGTGCCAGCAGCTTCGGACGGTCCGAGGGTTCCCAGGCTTTCTTT
- | many | TRBJ2-1 | TRBV2 | CASSVAGYNEQFF | TGTGCCAGCAGTGTAGCAGGGTACAATGAGCAGTTCTTC
- | many | TRBJ1-6 | TRBV12-3/TRBV12-4 | CASRLTDYNSPLHF | TGTGCCAGCAGGCTGACGGACTATAATTCACCCCTCCACTTT
- | - | TRBJ2-2 | TRBV12-3/TRBV12-4 | CASSSPGQHTGELFF | TGTGCCAGCAGTTCCCCGGGACAACACACCGGGGAGCTGTTTTTT
TRBD1 | many | TRBJ1-2 | TRBV2 | CASSDQDRMGGYGYTF | TGTGCCAGCAGTGACCAGGACAGGATGGGGGGCTATGGCTACACCTTC
- | many | TRBJ2-2 | TRBV29-1 | CSCATGYTGELFF | TGCAGCTGCGCTACAGGGTACACCGGGGAGCTGTTTTTT
TRBD1 | once | TRBJ1-5 | TRBV12-3/TRBV12-4 | CASSTRDSDQPQHF | TGTGCCAGCAGCACCCGGGACAGTGATCAGCCCCAGCATTTT
- | many | TRBJ1-6 | TRBV20-1 | CSAREASLPPLHF | TGCAGTGCTAGAGAGGCCTCTCTTCCACCCCTCCACTTT
TRBD1 | few | TRBJ1-2 | TRBV7-3 | CASSSRPGDRAYGYTF | TGTGCCAGCAGCTCCCGTCCTGGGGACAGGGCCTATGGCTACACCTTC
TRBD2 | - | TRBJ2-5 | TRBV6-1 | CASSERGGWETQYF | TGTGCCAGCAGTGAACGCGGGGGATGGGAGACCCAGTACTTC
TRBD1 | - | TRBJ2-1 | TRBV12-3/TRBV12-4 | CASSRDRGSYNEQFF | TGTGCCAGCAGTCGGGACAGGGGCTCCTACAATGAGCAGTTCTTC
- | many | TRBJ1-5 | TRBV19 | CASSQYRNQPQHF | TGTGCCAGTAGCCAGTACAGGAATCAGCCCCAGCATTTT
- | - | TRBJ2-7 | TRBV28 | CASSTAMGGGGLYEQYF | TGTGCCAGCAGTACCGCTATGGGGGGAGGGGGCCTCTACGAGCAGTACTTC
- | few | TRBJ2-7 | TRBV4-2 | CASSQEDGPYEQYF | TGTGCCAGCAGCCAAGAGGACGGTCCCTACGAGCAGTACTTC
- | many | TRBJ2-2 | TRBV6-5 | CASSYSRRGTGELFF | TGTGCCAGCAGTTACTCAAGGCGAGGCACCGGGGAGCTGTTTTTT
- | few | TRBJ1-2 | TRBV27 | CASSLSGVTGNYGYTF | TGTGCCAGCAGTTTATCGGGGGTTACAGGCAACTATGGCTACACCTTC
- | many | TRBJ2-7 | TRBV13 | CASSLGSRALTYEQYF | TGTGCCAGCAGCTTAGGCTCGAGGGCCCTGACCTACGAGCAGTACTTC
TRBD1 | many | TRBJ2-5 | TRBV28 | CASSSGQEQETQYF | TGTGCCAGCAGTTCTGGACAGGAACAAGAGACCCAGTACTTC